This T cell receptor (beta chain) was sequenced in a study of identifying expanded T cells in peripheral blood (dated by TCRdb to the late 2010s). Regarding the complete study: Technical replicates were generated by sequencing separate aliquots of the same genomic DNA pool, and four replicates were compared pairwise.

No immune events such as infections were documented for the healthy donors during the collection period. Time-dependent variance in a beta-binomial model of T-cell clone differential abundance was calibrated using healthy-donor blood repertoires as a training cohort. The training cohort comprised roughly ten healthy donors, 3 female and 7 male. On average the donors were around 41 years old, and their ages spanned roughly 29 to 64 years. Whole blood from each healthy donor was obtained from a commercial supplier and was collected at three time points around two weeks apart. Genomic DNA was extracted from unsorted whole blood for immunosequencing. The immunoSEQ Assay, which uses bias-controlled multiplex PCR amplification of genomic DNA, was used to profile TCRbeta CDR3 regions. The published analysis was carried out like this. The absolute abundance of each unique TCRbeta CDR3 region was quantified after sequences were collapsed and filtered. Differential abundance was tested with a binomial (Fisher-equivalent) model and with a beta-binomial model adding time-dependent variance fitted from healthy donors. Clones with fewer than 5 combined templates were excluded, and clones with Benjamini-Hochberg FDR below 0.01 were called differentially abundant. In the beta-binomial model, variance was expressed as a function of the total template count across the two samples, in the form v = (b*log(k)+a)^2. In TCRdb, the immuneACCESS table is reduced to in-frame sequences with V and J assigned. These tables do not hold every clone; where another copy was compared, an unresolved V gene accounts for under half, and the others remain unexplained. The DNA was the basis for D and trimming; V, J and clone size are from that table. The table for this sample lists about 90,000 clones; approximately 81% of them were counted only once. 3.5% to 5.5% of the sample is held by the ten biggest clonotypes.

Concerning this clone: No antigen is known for it. The sample holds no much larger clone one base away, and base qualities are not on file.

Counted from cysteine to phenylalanine, this CDR3 has 16 amino acids. Only the CDR3 DNA is retained, 48 bases long and in frame from the first base. From a lookup of the germline V gene (reference sequence), CDR1 and CDR2 are SEHNR and FQNEAQ. V and J are truncated by 0 bases and 6 bases respectively, leaving an intervening sequence of 17 bases. Broader findings and caveats from the paper: Across all healthy donors, variance in clone template counts between roughly 2-week samples was found to increase significantly with total template count. The authors expected that over much longer intervals, such as months to years, biological variance in healthy repertoires might increase even further. Across all healthy-donor time intervals, the beta-binomial model significantly lowered both the number of clones called differentially abundant and the false-positive rate. The binomial model flagged about 1.2 differentially abundant clones between technical replicates, compared with approximately 15 over two weeks and 19 over around four weeks.

Sequences were obtained from blood. The rearrangement joined TRBV7-9 to TRBJ2-5; the D gene is perhaps TRBD1, from 6 matching bases. The clonotype originates from a person between 18 and 75 years old in good health. In nucleotides, the sequence is TGTGCCAGCAGCTTAGCACAGGGCCGGTCTGAAAAGACCCAGTACTTC. Its protein product is CASSLAQGRSEKTQYF.